The sequence of this TCR beta chain was determined in a study of blood T cells in healthy people across ages (dated by TCRdb to between 2014 and 2016). Regarding the complete study: In model experiments, roughly one uniquely barcoded TCR beta cDNA molecule per two T cells was captured by template switching. To avoid experimental bias, donors of different ages were spread randomly across the sequencing lanes. To track age-related changes in TCR beta repertoire diversity, the study relied on deep sequencing normalized with unique cDNA molecular identifiers. Four age groups were formed from the donors: young (average 16 years), middle-aged (approximately 40), aged (under 70) and long-lived (approximately 78). Two additional independent replicas of 1 million unique cDNA reads from the same blood draw were analyzed for two donors (one aged 18 to 30 and one aged 80 or older).

The library was prepared using 5' RACE. The second PCR ran for roughly 6 to 11 cycles and used a J-beta primer mix along with a sample-barcoded 5' primer. A template-switch 5' adaptor carrying 12 random nucleotides introduced a unique molecular identifier onto each TCR beta cDNA molecule. Each sample yielded at least 2.5 million CDR3-containing paired-end reads. The Mint cDNA synthesis kit, primed by a TRBC-specific oligonucleotide, was used to synthesize first-strand cDNA from all RNA. After uracil-DNA glycosylase treatment, a first 18-cycle PCR used universal primers M1SS and BC2_uni_R on all cDNA. The published analysis was carried out like this. For normalization, 1 million high-quality reads, each with a distinct molecular identifier, were randomly selected from each sample. Reads with shared molecular identifiers were discarded instead of being binned into consensus sequences. MiTCR, run with a Q25 quality threshold and the strictest error-elimination algorithm, handled CDR3 identification, clonotype clustering and error correction. A nonparametric unseen species model with Euler transformation was used to estimate a lower bound on total TCR beta diversity. The raw public reads went through TCRdb reprocessing: fastp at Q25, MiXCR clone calling, in-frame beta chains kept. Here each entry gathers all rows of one CDR3 protein and keeps the most common genes and DNA. TCRdb, not the original authors, processed these V and J calls. The sample data list 1.5 million to 2 million distinct CDR3 sequences, and 30% to 40% of these were observed just once. Roughly 23% of the sample comes from the top ten.

On this clonotype: Its antigen is currently not known. One junction end disagrees with the germline gene, perhaps due to a read error.

The donors were roughly 38 Caucasian individuals from Russia, aged roughly 6 to 100 years, who were systemically healthy. Each donor gave approximately 9.3 milliliters of peripheral blood, collected into EDTA-treated Vacutainer tubes. Ficoll-Paque density-gradient centrifugation was used to isolate PBMCs, with at least 6 million per sample. Trizol reagent was used to extract total RNA from the PBMCs, yielding at least 6 micrograms per sample. For every donor, flow cytometry on a PBMC aliquot measured the percentage of naive CD45RAhigh/CD27high T cells. What the authors observed across the whole study: The CMV infection status of donors was not known, potentially confounding age-related changes in expanded clonotypes. Estimates of total diversity based on one million sequenced T cells were regarded as lower bounds and as underestimates. As age increased, observed TCR beta diversity per million T cells dropped in a roughly linear way, and a significant reduction was already evident by age 40. Compared with the aged group, the long-lived group had more naive CD4+ T cells, fewer expanded clones and increased TCR diversity, a pattern suggesting age selection. Since profiling was done on bulk unsorted PBMCs, naive and antigen-experienced compartments could not be conclusively compared. There was a strong correlation between observed TCR beta diversity and the percentage of naive T cells measured by flow cytometry.

Based on the germline V gene, the CDR1 and CDR2 sequences are SGHRS and YFSETQ. The CDR3 runs 17 residues from the cysteine to the phenylalanine. Of all the DNA, just the CDR3 is kept, 51 bases in frame from base 1. The sequencing input was blood. The TCR sequence derives from a human donor in good health. The chain links TRBV5-1 with TRBJ2-5; the central 7 bases match TRBD2. The CDR3 in this case is CASSSLPGAGSQGTQYF. DNA sequence: TGCGCCAGCAGCTCGCTCCCTGGAGCGGGGAGCCAAGGGACCCAGTACTTC.